This T cell receptor beta chain was retrieved from a study of blood T cell repertoires in COVID-19. The overall study: COVID-19 samples collected from the United States, Italy and Spain covered acute and convalescent phases. T cells, B-cell-depleted T cells, or PBMCs supplied cDNA or gDNA.

This clone occurred once. Authors' processing steps: Amplification with reference gene primers provided the estimates of nucleated cell counts. Clones were read by immunoSEQ multiplex PCR, and TCRdb kept only the in-frame ones, dropping some. The D gene and trimming were derived from the DNA, and the V and J assignments and clone size from that table. The profile shows roughly 38,000 clones, approximately 86% of them singletons. Germline CDR1 reads GTSNPN; CDR2 reads SVGIG (reference sequence). Trimming took 1 base from V and 4 from J, leaving 10 bases between them. This CDR3 comprises 13 residues. The chain couples TRBV30 to TRBJ1-1; weak D call: TRBD1 (5 bases). Sequencing used peripheral blood. This receptor was taken from a human donor in a cohort sampled during active COVID-19. CDR3 amino acids: CAWSAGRATEAFF. CDR3 coding DNA: TGTGCCTGGAGTGCGGGCAGGGCCACTGAAGCTTTCTTT.